This TCR beta chain was sequenced for a study of blood T cell repertoires in COVID-19. Study-level information: Acute and convalescent COVID-19 specimens originated in the United States, Italy and Spain. In each case, the material was cDNA or gDNA derived from T cells, B-cell-depleted T cells, or PBMCs.

The V gene end was trimmed by 8 bases and the J gene end by 5 bases; junction bases not matched to a gene: 6. This CDR3 is built from 13 residues. Germline V gene lookup returns CDR1 MNHEY and CDR2 SVGAGI. In the original workflow: The assay estimated nucleated cells by amplifying reference gene primers. This table comes from immunoSEQ multiplex PCR, and its TCRdb copy is limited to in-frame clones, with some not included. The V and J calls and clone size were taken over from that table, and D and trimming were inferred from the DNA. The sample records just over 85,000 clones, 80% to 90% being singletons.

This sequence was found in a man aged 45-65 years with acute or convalescent COVID-19. The chain is built from TRBV6-5 and TRBJ1-3; 7 bases are shared with TRBD1. The specimen sequenced was peripheral blood. CDR3 bases: TGTGCCAGCTGGACAGGAGGCAGAAACACCATATATTTT. Translation gives CASWTGGRNTIYF.